This T cell receptor beta chain comes out of a study of blood T cell repertoires in COVID-19. Looking at the study overall: The samples span acute and convalescent COVID-19 from the United States, Italy and Spain. From T cells, B-cell-depleted T cells, or PBMCs came the material, which was cDNA or gDNA.

V lost 1 base, J lost 6 bases, and 7 bases lay in between. Germline-derived CDR1 and CDR2 are MNHNS and SASEGT. CDR3 size: 13 residues. Per the original methods: Amplification with reference gene primers provided the estimates of nucleated cell counts. TCRdb keeps only in-frame clones here, not all; method: immunoSEQ multiplex PCR. V and J calls and clone size come straight from that table; D and trimming were deduced from the DNA. The profile shows over 200,000 clones, around 85% of them singletons. The TCR originated in a woman of 80 years or more with acute or convalescent COVID-19. The rearrangement links TRBV6-1 to TRBJ1-5; weak D call: TRBD1 (5 bases). Sequencing input: peripheral blood. CDR3 sequence reads: CASSEGGPQPQHF. DNA for the CDR3: TGTGCCAGCAGTGAAGGGGGCCCTCAGCCCCAGCATTTT.